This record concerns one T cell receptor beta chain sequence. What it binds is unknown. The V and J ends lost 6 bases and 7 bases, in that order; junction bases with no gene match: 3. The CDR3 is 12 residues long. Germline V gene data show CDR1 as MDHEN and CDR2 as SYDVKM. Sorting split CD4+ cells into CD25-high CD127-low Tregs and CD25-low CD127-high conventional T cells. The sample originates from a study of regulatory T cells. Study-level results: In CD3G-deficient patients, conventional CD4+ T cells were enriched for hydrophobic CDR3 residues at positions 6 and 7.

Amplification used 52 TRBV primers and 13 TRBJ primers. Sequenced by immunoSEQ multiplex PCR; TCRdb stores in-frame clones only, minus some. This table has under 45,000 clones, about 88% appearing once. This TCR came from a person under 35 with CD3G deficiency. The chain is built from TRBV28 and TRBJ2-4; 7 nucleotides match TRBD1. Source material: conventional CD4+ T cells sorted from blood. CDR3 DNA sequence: TGTGCCAGCAGCCACAGGGGCAACATTCAGTACTTC. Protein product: CASSHRGNIQYF.